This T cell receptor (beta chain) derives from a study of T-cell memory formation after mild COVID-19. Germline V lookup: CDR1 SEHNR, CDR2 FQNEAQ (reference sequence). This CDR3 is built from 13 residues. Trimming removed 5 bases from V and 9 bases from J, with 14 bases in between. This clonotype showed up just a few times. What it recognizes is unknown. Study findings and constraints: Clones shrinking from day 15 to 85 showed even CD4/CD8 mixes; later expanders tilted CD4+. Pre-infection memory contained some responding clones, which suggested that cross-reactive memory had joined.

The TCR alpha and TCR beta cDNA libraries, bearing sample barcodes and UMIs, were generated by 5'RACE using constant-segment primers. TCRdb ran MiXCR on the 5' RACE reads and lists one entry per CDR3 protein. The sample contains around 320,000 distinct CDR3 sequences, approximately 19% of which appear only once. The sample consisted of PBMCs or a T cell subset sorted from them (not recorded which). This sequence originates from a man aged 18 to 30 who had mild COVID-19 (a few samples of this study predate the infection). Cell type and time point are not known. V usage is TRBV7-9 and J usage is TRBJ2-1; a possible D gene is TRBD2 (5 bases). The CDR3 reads CASSPPGGVEQFF. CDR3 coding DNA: TGTGCCAGCAGCCCTCCCGGAGGTGTTGAGCAGTTCTTC.